These 30 T cell receptor beta chains came from one sample sequenced in a study of human T cells and chemical hapten exposure. TCRdb processed the RACE reads anew with MiXCR; each CDR3 protein has one entry. The profile shows roughly 100,000 distinct CDR3 sequences, approximately 11% of them singletons. The time point was: patch test 1, 2 weeks after DPC sensitization. Treatment given: therapeutic diphenylcyclopropenone sensitization with weekly scalp DPC. The material sequenced was whole blood, taken in connection with sensitization to the hapten diphenylcyclopropenone (DPC). The receptor source for this set is a woman between 40 and 50 years old with alopecia areata. Some clones in this sample may be carry-over from other donors' samples.

V is TRBV5-4 and J is TRBJ2-7; no reliable D call. The germline V gene encodes CDR1 SGHNT and CDR2 YYREEE (reference sequence). The CDR3 has 15 residues. Trimming pared 3 bases from V and 3 bases from J, leaving 16 bases between. CDR3 protein: CASSSSKDGDYEQYF. The CDR3 nucleotides are TGTGCCAGCAGCTCCTCCAAGGACGGAGACTACGAGCAGTACTTC. The full variable domain, completed using reference TRBV5-4 and TRBJ2-7, is ETGVTQSPTHLIKTRGQQVTLRCSSQSGHNTVSWYQQALGQGPQFIFQYYREEENGRGNFPPRFSGLQFPNYSSELNVNALELDDSALYLCASSSSKDGDYEQYFGPGTRLTVT.

This clonotype was seen many times. The chain carries TRBV3-1 and TRBJ2-1, with D perhaps being TRBD1 or TRBD2 (5 bases each). CDR1 is LGHDT, CDR2 YNNKEL, per germline (reference sequence). V dropped 5 bases and J dropped 8 bases, with 10 bases sitting between them. The CDR3 covers 12 residues. The CDR3 loop is CASSGDGYEQFF. CDR3 coding DNA: TGTGCCAGCAGCGGGGACGGGTATGAGCAGTTCTTC.

The CDR3 reads CSASSDREYGYTF. CDR3 nucleotide sequence: TGCAGTGCTAGTTCCGACAGGGAGTATGGCTACACCTTC. The chain has TRBV20-1 and TRBJ1-2; 7 bases match TRBD1. Per germline, CDR1 DFQATT and CDR2 SNEGSKA (reference sequence). Unmatched junction bases numbered 6, after V lost 3 bases and J lost 5 bases. This CDR3 has 13 amino acids.

Many counts were recorded for this clonotype. In nucleotides, the CDR3 is TGTGCCAGCAGCTTAGGGGACAGGAGGGAGACCCAGTACTTC. This gives the protein CASSLGDRRETQYF. The chain joins TRBV7-2 to TRBJ2-5; the match to TRBD1 covers 8 bases. The CDR3 sequence is 14 residues long. The germline CDR1 and CDR2 sequences are SGHTA and FQGNSA. V was pared by 1 base and J by 5 bases, with 3 bases of the junction left unmatched.

This clonotype was seen repeatedly, ten times or more. The rearrangement uses TRBV27 and TRBJ1-2, with D possibly being TRBD1 (6 bases). This CDR3 region has 18 residues. V lost 5 bases and J 4 bases, leaving 26 bases between the germline ends. In germline, CDR1 is MNHEY, CDR2 SMNVEV (reference sequence). CDR3 bases: TGTGCCAGCAGTCCCCCTACGGGGGCCGCTAGTGTTCGCTATGGCTACACCTTC. It specifies CASSPPTGAASVRYGYTF.

This clonotype came up a few times. The chain links TRBV3-1 to TRBJ2-7; D gene uncertain. CDR1 and CDR2 from the germline V gene are LGHDT and YNNKEL (reference sequence). Trimming shortened V by 4 bases and J by 4 bases, and 17 bases separated the two germline ends. The CDR3 extends over 15 amino acids. Here the CDR3 DNA reads TGTGCCAGCAGCCCCACAAAAAAAGGTCCGTACGAGCAGTACTTC. Its translation is CASSPTKKGPYEQYF.

This chain connects TRBV7-6 to TRBJ1-5; 7 nucleotides line up with TRBD1. The CDR3 is 15 residues long. The germline gives CDR1 SGHVS, CDR2 FNYEAQ. With 1 base clipped from V and 1 base from J, the junction kept 1 base outside the gene matches. CDR3 nucleotide sequence: TGTGCCAGCAGCTTAGGGACAGGCAGCAATCAGCCCCAGCATTTT. Translation: CASSLGTGSNQPQHF.

This clonotype was seen many times. The CDR3 DNA reads as TGCAGCGGAAACCCGCTAGCAAGAGAGACCCAGTACTTC. Translation: CSGNPLARETQYF. The chain is built from TRBV20-1 and TRBJ2-5; tentative D call: TRBD2 (5 bases). The CDR3 loop spans 13 amino acids. Germline V gene data show CDR1 as DFQATT and CDR2 as SNEGSKA (reference sequence).

The CDR3 DNA follows: TGTGCCAGCTCAAGACTAGAGCACATCGGGGAGCTGTTTTTT. Translating gives CASSRLEHIGELFF. The rearrangement links TRBV18 to TRBJ2-2; maybe TRBD2 (6 bases). Germline V lookup: CDR1 KGHSH, CDR2 LQKENI. V gave up 5 bases and J gave up 7 bases, with 14 bases separating them. The CDR3 sequence is 14 residues long.

This clonotype was picked up a small number of times. The CDR3 loop is CASSQEWISLRPEETQYF. The CDR3 DNA reads as TGCGCCAGCAGCCAAGAATGGATCAGCCTAAGGCCTGAAGAGACCCAGTACTTC. V is TRBV4-1 and J is TRBJ2-5, with D hard to call. The CDR3 runs 18 residues. Germline lookup yields CDR1 MGHRA and CDR2 YSYEKL. Trimming removed 0 bases at V and 3 bases at J, with 20 bases between.

This clonotype was counted a few times. CDR3 in DNA: TGCAGCTCGAGCGGGGGGACAGCGAACACCGGGGAGCTGTTTTTT. Translation gives CSSSGGTANTGELFF. V and J are TRBV29-1 and TRBJ2-2; 9 positions match TRBD2. J lost 0 bases, V lost 8 bases, and 7 bases had no gene match. Per germline, CDR1 SQVTM and CDR2 ANQGSEA. CDR3 length: 15 amino acids.

This clonotype was counted at least ten times. The chain has TRBV10-1 and TRBJ1-4; D is unclear. The CDR3 totals 14 residues. Germline CDR1 reads WNHNN; CDR2 reads SYGVQD (reference sequence). V was trimmed by 3 bases and J by 7 bases, leaving 12 bases between them. CDR3 bases: TGCGCCAGCAGTGATCCCATGGTGGGTGAAAAACTGTTTTTT. It codes for CASSDPMVGEKLFF.

The table lists this clonotype with many counts. The chain recombines TRBV3-1 with TRBJ1-1; D is unclear. V was trimmed by 1 base and J by 1 base, leaving 10 bases between them. The CDR3 consists of 15 residues. The germline V gene encodes CDR1 LGHDT and CDR2 YNNKEL (reference sequence). CDR3 bases: TGTGCCAGCAGCCAAGTTTCCACCCCGAACACTGAAGCTTTCTTT. Protein: CASSQVSTPNTEAFF.

This clonotype was seen repeatedly, ten times or more. J is TRBJ2-3 and V is TRBV7-2, with 7 bases identical to TRBD1. Germline V CDR1 and CDR2: SGHTA, FQGNSA. The CDR3 consists of 13 residues. V trimming: 5 bases; J trimming: 4 bases; junction bases outside the gene matches: 3. CDR3 region: CASSQQGPDTQYF. The CDR3 DNA follows: TGTGCCAGCAGCCAACAGGGGCCAGATACGCAGTATTTT. Drawing the rest from reference TRBV7-2 and TRBJ2-3, the complete variable domain is GAGVSQSPSNKVTEKGKDVELRCDPISGHTALYWYRQSLGQGLEFLIYFQGNSAPDKSGLPSDRFSAERTGGSVSTLTIQRTQQEDSAVYLCASSQQGPDTQYFGPGTRLTVL.

This clonotype was found many times. The rearrangement joins TRBV19 to TRBJ2-7, with D possibly being TRBD2 (6 bases). Trimming took 6 bases from V and 1 from J, leaving 16 bases between them. The CDR3 runs 15 residues. Germline V gives CDR1 LNHDA, CDR2 SQIVND (reference sequence). CDR3 region: CASRPGTFGSYEQYF. The CDR3 DNA follows: TGTGCCAGTAGGCCCGGGACTTTTGGTTCCTACGAGCAGTACTTC.

This clonotype showed up many times. V and J are TRBV9 and TRBJ2-3, with D maybe TRBD2 (5 bases). Between the trimmed V and J ends, which lost 6 bases and 3 bases, there was a span of 14 bases. Germline CDR1 reads SGDLS; CDR2 reads YYNGEE. The CDR3 length is 14 residues. CDR3: CASTPGSRTDTQYF. CDR3 nucleotide sequence: TGTGCCAGCACACCGGGATCTCGAACAGATACGCAGTATTTT. Full variable domain (remainder filled in from reference TRBV9 and TRBJ2-3): DSGVTQTPKHLITATGQRVTLRCSPRSGDLSVYWYQQSLDQGLQFLIQYYNGEERAKGNILERFSAQQFPDLHSELNLSSLELGDSALYFCASTPGSRTDTQYFGPGTRLTVL.

There are a few counts of this clonotype. This chain uses TRBV28 with TRBJ2-2; D call uncertain. The CDR3 is 14 amino acids. V was trimmed by 7 bases and J by 6 bases, leaving 15 bases between them. CDR1 MDHEN and CDR2 SYDVKM come from the germline V gene. The CDR3 nucleotides read TGTGCCAGCACCTCGATGGTGGTTCCCGGGGAGCTGTTTTTT. As protein: CASTSMVVPGELFF.

The chain has TRBV24-1 and TRBJ2-5; D is undetermined. From germline, CDR1 is KGHDR and CDR2 SFDVKD. The CDR3 length is 13 residues. The V gene lost 3 bases and the J gene lost 5 bases, with 9 bases spanning the gap. The CDR3 reads CATSDPFRETQYF. The DNA of the CDR3 is TGTGCCACCAGTGATCCTTTTCGGGAGACCCAGTACTTC.

This clonotype was found many times. The chain links TRBV12-3 or TRBV12-4 to TRBJ2-5; tentatively, D is TRBD2 (6 bases). Trimming shortened V by 4 bases and J by 5 bases, and 14 bases separated the two germline ends. This CDR3 region has 14 residues. The CDR3: CASSSLGGSETQYF. The CDR3 coding sequence is TGTGCCAGCAGTTCCCTCGGGGGTTCGGAGACCCAGTACTTC.

The gene calls are TRBV7-9 and TRBJ2-7; the D gene is possibly TRBD1 (6 bases). V shed 5 bases and J shed 0 bases, with 17 bases lying between them. This CDR3 is 16 amino acids long. Germline V CDR1 and CDR2: SEHNR, FQNEAQ (reference sequence). The DNA for the CDR3 is TGTGCCAGCAGCCGACCGACAGGACCAAGCTCCTACGAGCAGTACTTC. The encoded protein is CASSRPTGPSSYEQYF.

The chain employs TRBV5-8 and TRBJ2-2, with 9 bases lining up with TRBD1. The V gene end was trimmed by 7 bases and the J gene end by 5 bases; junction bases not matched to a gene: 12. The CDR3 sequence is 16 residues long. CDR1 SGHTS and CDR2 YDEGEE come from the germline V gene. In DNA form, the CDR3 reads TGTGCCAGCGAGTCCCGGGACAGGGTGAGAACCGGGGAGCTGTTTTTT. This translates into CASESRDRVRTGELFF.

This clonotype showed up many times. The chain carries TRBV28 and TRBJ2-2, with 7 nucleotides matching TRBD2. Germline loops: CDR1 MDHEN, CDR2 SYDVKM. The CDR3 spans 15 residues. Trimming took 5 bases from V and 3 from J; bases not matched to a gene: 6. The CDR3 spells CASSPQGGYTGELFF. Written as DNA, the CDR3 is TGTGCCAGCAGTCCCCAGGGAGGGTACACCGGGGAGCTGTTTTTT.

The chain has TRBV7-2 and TRBJ2-5, with 12 bases lining up with TRBD2. The CDR3 covers 15 residues. Germline V CDR1 and CDR2: SGHTA, FQGNSA. The junction had 7 bases not matched to a gene; V was cut back by 6 bases and J by 5 bases. CDR3 residues: CASRPSGGAWETQYF. CDR3 nucleotides: TGTGCCAGCAGGCCTAGCGGGGGGGCATGGGAGACCCAGTACTTC.

There are many counts of this clonotype. This chain links TRBV7-9 with TRBJ2-7; weak D call: TRBD1 (5 bases). This CDR3 is built from 17 residues. The germline gives CDR1 SEHNR, CDR2 FQNEAQ (reference sequence). V was shortened by 7 bases and J by 3 bases, with 25 bases between the two germline ends. Here the CDR3 reads CASTSIPPGAYIYEQYF. The CDR3 coding sequence is TGTGCCAGCACCTCCATCCCACCTGGGGCCTACATCTACGAGCAGTACTTC.

The V call is TRBV30, the J call TRBJ1-6; D not resolved. Trimming left V 4 bases short and J 7 bases short, with 20 bases between. The CDR3 contains 16 residues. Germline V gene data show CDR1 as GTSNPN and CDR2 as SVGIG (reference sequence). The CDR3 protein is CAWIPPGRVGNSPLHF. The DNA for the CDR3 is TGTGCCTGGATCCCCCCCGGCCGGGTGGGGAATTCACCCCTCCACTTT.

This clonotype appeared a few times. The genes are TRBV30 and TRBJ2-7; 14 positions agree with TRBD2. Germline CDR1 GTSNPN, CDR2 SVGIG (reference sequence). Germline trimming cut 3 bases from V and 0 bases from J; bases unmatched to any gene: 13. This CDR3 contains 19 residues. The DNA for the CDR3 is TGTGCCTGGAGGAGATCGGGACTAGCGGGAGCGCCCAGCTCCTACGAGCAGTACTTC. Encoded protein: CAWRRSGLAGAPSSYEQYF.

This rearrangement joins TRBV9 to TRBJ2-1; 8 nucleotides agree with TRBD1. Looked up from germline, CDR1 is SGDLS and CDR2 is YYNGEE. CDR3 length equals 15 residues. V lost 0 bases and J lost 7; bases outside the gene matches: 6. As DNA, the CDR3 is TGTGCCAGCAGCGTAGTCGCGACAGGGGCGAATGAGCAGTTCTTC. This codes for CASSVVATGANEQFF. Based on the CDR3 plus reference TRBV9 and TRBJ2-1, the full variable domain is DSGVTQTPKHLITATGQRVTLRCSPRSGDLSVYWYQQSLDQGLQFLIQYYNGEERAKGNILERFSAQQFPDLHSELNLSSLELGDSALYFCASSVVATGANEQFFGPGTRLTVL.

There are a few counts of this clonotype. This rearrangement joins TRBV19 to TRBJ2-1; a possible D gene is TRBD2 (5 bases). This CDR3 region has 14 residues. Germline-derived CDR1 and CDR2 are LNHDA and SQIVND (reference sequence). Deletions cut 6 bases from V and 6 bases from J, with 15 bases between. CDR3 protein: CASSILVRGNEQFF. The CDR3 DNA sequence: TGTGCCAGTAGCATACTAGTCCGGGGCAATGAGCAGTTCTTC.

The chain is built from TRBV6-2 or TRBV6-3 and TRBJ1-2; unclear D gene. The CDR3 extends over 14 amino acids. Germline lookup yields CDR1 MNHEY and CDR2 SVGEGT. Trimming stripped 5 bases from V and 4 bases from J, with 14 bases between. In DNA, the CDR3 is TGTGCCAGCAGTCGTCCGGACGGATTCTATGGCTACACCTTC. Its protein product is CASSRPDGFYGYTF.

This clonotype has a count of ten or more. The rearrangement links TRBV4-2 to TRBJ2-7; D is ambiguous. Per the germline V gene, CDR1 is LGHNA and CDR2 is YNFKEQ. The germline V and J ends were trimmed by 0 bases and 3 bases, with 12 bases remaining between them. This CDR3 comprises 15 residues. The DNA for the CDR3 is TGTGCCAGCAGCCAAGAGGCTAGTCCCAACTACGAGCAGTACTTC. Translated, it gives CASSQEASPNYEQYF.